This paragraph reports one T cell receptor beta chain. These data are taken from a study of blood T cell repertoires in COVID-19. As for the study in general: Acute and convalescent COVID-19 samples came from the United States, Italy and Spain.

Resolution of symptoms, clearance, or two negative PCRs was present in recovered Cohort 3 donors. Here immunoSEQ multiplex PCR was the method, and the copy in TCRdb shows in-frame clones only, minus some. The top ten clones hold roughly 2.6% of a sample with over 250,000 clones, roughly 86% of them seen once. The CDR3 totals 16 residues. V lost 2 bases, J lost 5 bases, and 12 bases stayed unmatched. The germline V gene has CDR1 GTSNPN and CDR2 SVGIG (reference sequence). The sequencing input was PBMCs or T cells enriched from blood (not recorded which). This receptor was taken from a woman aged 18-29 years who had recovered from COVID-19. The rearrangement joins TRBV30 to TRBJ2-3; 8 bases match TRBD1. DNA of the CDR3: TGTGCCTGGAGTTTTGGACAGGGCCGTAGGGTAGATACGCAGTATTTT. Encoded protein: CAWSFGQGRRVDTQYF.